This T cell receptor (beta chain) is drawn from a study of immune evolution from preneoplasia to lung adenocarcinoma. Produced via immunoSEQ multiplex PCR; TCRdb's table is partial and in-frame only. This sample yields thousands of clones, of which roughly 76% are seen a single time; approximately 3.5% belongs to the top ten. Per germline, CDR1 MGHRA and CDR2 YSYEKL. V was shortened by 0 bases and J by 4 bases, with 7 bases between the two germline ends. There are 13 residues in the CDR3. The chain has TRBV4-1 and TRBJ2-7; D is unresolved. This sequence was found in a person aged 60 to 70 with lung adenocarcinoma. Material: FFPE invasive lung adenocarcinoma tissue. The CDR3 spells CASSQDHAYEQYF. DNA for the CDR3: TGCGCCAGCAGCCAAGACCACGCGTACGAGCAGTACTTC.